The T cell receptor beta chain under discussion was sequenced for a study of shared clonotypes between healthy human individuals. General study points: Memory subsets generally showed smaller estimated richness than naive subsets did.

Terminally differentiated effector memory CD45RA+ cells were excluded by CCR7 positive selection of CD45RO-negative cells. Concerning this clone itself: The antigen remains undetermined.

Germline V CDR1 and CDR2: SGDLS, YYNGEE. V lost 0 bases, J lost 4 bases, and 13 bases lay in between. The CDR3 contains 16 residues. Repertoires were generated with immunoSEQ multiplex PCR, while TCRdb's copy carries only in-frame clones and drops some. The sample holds about 2.1 million clones, around 93% seen once. The chain recombines TRBV9 with TRBJ2-2; tentative D call: TRBD2 (6 bases). Sequenced input: naive CD8+ T cells from PBMCs. This clonotype originated in a man in his late teens or twenties in good health. Some clones in this sample may be carry-over from other donors' samples. The chain's CDR3 is CASSVVNLATTGELFF. The CDR3 coding sequence is TGTGCCAGCAGCGTAGTAAATCTAGCGACCACCGGGGAGCTGTTTTTT.